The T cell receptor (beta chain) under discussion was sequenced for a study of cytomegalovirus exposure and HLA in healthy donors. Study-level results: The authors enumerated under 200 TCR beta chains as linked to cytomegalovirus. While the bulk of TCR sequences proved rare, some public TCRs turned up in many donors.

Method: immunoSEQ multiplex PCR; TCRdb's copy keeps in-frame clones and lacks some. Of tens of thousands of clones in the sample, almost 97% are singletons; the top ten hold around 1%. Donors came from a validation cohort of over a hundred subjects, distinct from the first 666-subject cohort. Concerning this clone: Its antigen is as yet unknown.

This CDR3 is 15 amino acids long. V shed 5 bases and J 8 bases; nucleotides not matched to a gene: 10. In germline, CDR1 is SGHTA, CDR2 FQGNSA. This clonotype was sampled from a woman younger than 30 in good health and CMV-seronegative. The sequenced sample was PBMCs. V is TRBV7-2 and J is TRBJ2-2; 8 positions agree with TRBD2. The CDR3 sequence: CASSPTSGSGGELFF. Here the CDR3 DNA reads TGTGCCAGCAGCCCTACAAGCGGGAGTGGGGGGGAGCTGTTTTTT. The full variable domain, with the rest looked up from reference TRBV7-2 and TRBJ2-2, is GAGVSQSPSNKVTEKGKDVELRCDPISGHTALYWYRQSLGQGLEFLIYFQGNSAPDKSGLPSDRFSAERTGGSVSTLTIQRTQQEDSAVYLCASSPTSGSGGELFFGEGSRLTVL.